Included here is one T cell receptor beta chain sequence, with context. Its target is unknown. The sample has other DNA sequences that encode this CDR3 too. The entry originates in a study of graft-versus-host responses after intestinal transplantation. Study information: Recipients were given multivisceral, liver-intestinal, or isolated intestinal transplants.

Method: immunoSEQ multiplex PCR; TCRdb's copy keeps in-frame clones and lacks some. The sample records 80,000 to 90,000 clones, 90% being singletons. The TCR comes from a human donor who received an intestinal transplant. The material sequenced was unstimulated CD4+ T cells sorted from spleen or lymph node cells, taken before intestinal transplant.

The CDR3 nucleotides are TGCGCCAGCAGCCGGACTAGCGGGGGAGAGACCCAGTACTTC. It is translated as CASSRTSGGETQYF. V and J are TRBV5-1 and TRBJ2-5, with TRBD2 matching 13 bases. V lost 4 bases to trimming and J lost 4 bases; unmatched junction nucleotides: 1. The germline gives CDR1 SGHRS, CDR2 YFSETQ. CDR3 size: 14 residues.